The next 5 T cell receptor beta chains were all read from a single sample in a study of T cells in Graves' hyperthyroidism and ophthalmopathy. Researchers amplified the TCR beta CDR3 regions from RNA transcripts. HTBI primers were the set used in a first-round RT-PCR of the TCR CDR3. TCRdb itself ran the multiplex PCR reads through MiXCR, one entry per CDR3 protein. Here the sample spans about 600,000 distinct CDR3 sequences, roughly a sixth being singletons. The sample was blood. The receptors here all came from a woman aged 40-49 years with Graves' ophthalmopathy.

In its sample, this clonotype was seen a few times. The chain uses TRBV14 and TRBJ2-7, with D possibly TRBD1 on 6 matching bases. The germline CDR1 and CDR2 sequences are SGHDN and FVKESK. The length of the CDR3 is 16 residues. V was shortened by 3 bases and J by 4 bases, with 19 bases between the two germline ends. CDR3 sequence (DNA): TGTGCCAGCAGCCACAGAACAGGGTCCCTTTTTTACGAGCAGTACTTC. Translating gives CASSHRTGSLFYEQYF.

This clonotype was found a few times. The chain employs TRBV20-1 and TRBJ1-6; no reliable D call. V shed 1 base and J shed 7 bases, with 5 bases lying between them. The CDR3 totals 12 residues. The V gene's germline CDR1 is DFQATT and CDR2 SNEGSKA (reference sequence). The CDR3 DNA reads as TGCAGTGCTAGAGGGGAGAATTCACCCCTCCACTTT. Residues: CSARGENSPLHF.

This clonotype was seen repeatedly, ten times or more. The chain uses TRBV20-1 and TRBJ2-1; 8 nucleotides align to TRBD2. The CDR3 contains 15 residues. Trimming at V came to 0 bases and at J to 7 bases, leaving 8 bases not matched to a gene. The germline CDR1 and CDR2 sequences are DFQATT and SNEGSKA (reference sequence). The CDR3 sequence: CSARDPGGAKNEQFF. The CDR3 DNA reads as TGCAGTGCTAGAGACCCGGGAGGGGCCAAAAATGAGCAGTTCTTC.

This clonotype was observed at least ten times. The chain's CDR3 is CASRGTGVHEQYF. The CDR3 coding sequence is TGTGCCAGCAGAGGGACAGGGGTGCACGAGCAGTACTTC. The chain recombines TRBV2 with TRBJ2-7, with 10 nucleotides matching TRBD1. Germline CDR1 is SNHLY and CDR2 is FYNNEI. V lost 6 bases, J lost 5 bases, and 4 bases stayed unmatched. The CDR3 sequence is 13 residues long.

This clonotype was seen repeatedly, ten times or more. CDR3 amino acids: CSVSGEENTGELFF. CDR3 DNA sequence: TGCAGCGTTTCAGGGGAGGAGAACACCGGGGAGCTGTTTTTT. The chain joins TRBV29-1 to TRBJ2-2; the D gene could be TRBD1 or TRBD2 (6 bases each). This CDR3 spans 14 amino acids. V lost 5 bases, J lost 1 base, and 11 bases lay in between. Germline CDR1 SQVTM, CDR2 ANQGSEA.